Given below is one T cell receptor (beta chain) in context. Its specificity is unknown. Libraries of TCR beta were made from 1.5 to 2.5 micrograms of genomic DNA that came from cryopreserved PBMCs. Depth targeted 1 in 200,000 to 1 in 1 million T cells, averaging 10x coverage per clonotype. The assay was immunoSEQ multiplex PCR, and TCRdb's table has in-frame clones only and misses some. The sample holds approximately 120,000 clones; under 70% are singletons and the top ten take about 40%. This sample is part of a study of cytotoxic CD8 clonotypes in ibrutinib-treated CLL. About the research overall: Response was recorded as partial in approximately 24 patients and complete in 2; at median about 6 years, approximately 14 remained remitted and about 12 had progressed. Overall study findings and caveats: Clonality went higher at ibrutinib response and then dropped back toward baseline at progression.

Germline V gene data show CDR1 as LGHNT and CDR2 as FRNRAP. V shed 6 bases and J shed 8 bases, with 16 bases lying between them. The CDR3 has 13 residues. The receptor was isolated from a human donor with chronic lymphocytic leukemia. The V gene is TRBV12-5, the J gene TRBJ1-2; no clear D gene. The input for sequencing was PBMCs, taken after 24 months of ibrutinib treatment. As DNA, the CDR3 is TGTGCTAGTGGCCCGAGACAATTACACGGCTACACCTTC. This codes for CASGPRQLHGYTF.